The text below deals with one T cell receptor (beta chain). Its antigen is still unknown. The data are from a study of cytomegalovirus exposure and HLA in healthy donors. Profiling relied on immunoSEQ multiplex PCR, and the TCRdb table lists in-frame clones only, not all of them. The sample carries roughly 280,000 clones, 65% to 90% recorded once. Broader study findings: According to a subsequent analysis, TCR clusters identified in the first cohort showed a tendency to co-occur across the 120 or so validation repertoires.

The sample comprised PBMCs. This TCR came from a woman aged 18-29 years in good health and CMV-seronegative.

The CDR3 nucleotides are TGTGCCATCAGTGATCGACAGGGGGCGCGGGAAGGCTACACCTTC. Its protein is CAISDRQGAREGYTF. This rearrangement joins TRBV10-3 to TRBJ1-2, with 10 positions matching TRBD1. The CDR3 extends over 15 amino acids. Germline assignment: CDR1 ENHRY and CDR2 SYGVKD. The ends lost 3 bases at V and 8 bases at J; junction bases unmatched: 9.